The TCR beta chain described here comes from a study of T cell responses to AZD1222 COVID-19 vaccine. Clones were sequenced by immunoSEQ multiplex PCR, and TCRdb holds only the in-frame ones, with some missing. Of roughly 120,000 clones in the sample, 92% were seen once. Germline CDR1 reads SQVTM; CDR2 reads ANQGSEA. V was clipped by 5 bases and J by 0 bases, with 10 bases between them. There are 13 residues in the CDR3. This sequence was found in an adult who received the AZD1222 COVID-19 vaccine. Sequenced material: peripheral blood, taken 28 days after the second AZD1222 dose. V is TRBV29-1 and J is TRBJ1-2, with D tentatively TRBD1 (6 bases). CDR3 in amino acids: CSVRTAPNYGYTF. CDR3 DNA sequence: TGCAGCGTTAGGACAGCTCCTAACTATGGCTACACCTTC.